This is a list of T cell receptor beta chains from one sample in a study of shared clonotypes between healthy human individuals. Data came from immunoSEQ multiplex PCR; TCRdb stores just in-frame clones and leaves some out. The data show 650,000 to 800,000 clones, with approximately 72% seen just once and roughly 1.8% held by the top ten. Material: memory CD4+ T cells sorted from blood. These TCRs come from a woman younger than 45 in good health. Both conserved end residues are part of each CDR3. Each record gives: V gene, clone size, D gene, J gene, CDR3 protein, CDR3 DNA. D genes are given only for firm matches. Rows give clone size only sometimes, using once, few, many, or a class for an expanded clone.

>TRBV6-6|few|NA|TRBJ2-1
CASSYSKVYNEQFF
TGTGCCAGCAGTTACTCGAAGGTGTACAATGAGCAGTTCTTC
>TRBV6-6|NA|NA|TRBJ2-3
CASSSRRDFNTDTQYF
TGTGCCAGCAGTTCCAGGCGGGACTTTAACACAGATACGCAGTATTTT
>TRBV5-1|NA|TRBD1|TRBJ2-1
CASSLGLGTGGLAGMHRRDNEQFF
TGCGCCAGCAGCTTGGGCTTAGGGACAGGGGGTCTAGCGGGAATGCACCGGAGGGATAATGAGCAGTTCTTC
>TRBV28|NA|TRBD1|TRBJ2-7
CASSFKDRPYEQYF
TGTGCCAGCAGTTTCAAGGACAGGCCCTACGAGCAGTACTTC
>TRBV25-1|NA|TRBD1|TRBJ2-5
CASSEGTGGHETQYF
TGTGCCAGCAGTGAGGGCACAGGGGGCCATGAGACCCAGTACTTC
>TRBV7-9|NA|TRBD2|TRBJ2-1
CASSGSGSGEQFF
TGTGCCAGCAGCGGTAGCGGGAGTGGTGAGCAGTTCTTC
>TRBV2|once|NA|TRBJ1-2
CASSSRQLLWSYTF
TGTGCCAGCAGTAGCCGACAGCTTCTATGGAGCTACACCTTC
>TRBV27|NA|NA|TRBJ2-7
CASSSGPTSYEQYF
TGTGCCAGCAGTTCGGGTCCCACCTCCTACGAGCAGTACTTC
>TRBV7-8|NA|TRBD2|TRBJ2-3
CASSLVGLAVTDTQYF
TGTGCCAGCAGCTTAGTAGGTCTAGCGGTCACAGATACGCAGTATTTT
>TRBV4-1|NA|NA|TRBJ2-7
CASSQDGGYEQYF
TGCGCCAGCAGCCAAGATGGGGGCTACGAGCAGTACTTC
>TRBV2|NA|NA|TRBJ1-2
CASSQNSYGYTF
TGTGCCAGCAGTCAGAACTCCTATGGCTACACCTTC
>TRBV18|NA|NA|TRBJ2-3
CASSPTLAGTDTQYF
TGTGCCAGCTCACCAACCCTGGCGGGGACAGATACGCAGTATTTT
>TRBV28|NA|NA|TRBJ1-5
CASSFAGASNQPQHF
TGTGCCAGCAGTTTTGCAGGGGCCAGCAATCAGCCCCAGCATTTT
>TRBV7-9|NA|TRBD1|TRBJ1-1
CASSRGQGIPEAFF
TGTGCCAGCAGTAGGGGACAGGGGATTCCTGAAGCTTTCTTT
>TRBV7-9|few|TRBD2|TRBJ2-7
CASSPGLARSSYEQYF
TGTGCCAGCAGTCCAGGACTAGCGAGGAGCTCCTACGAGCAGTACTTC
>TRBV28|few|NA|TRBJ1-5
CASSLSGLPPQHF
TGTGCCAGCAGTTTATCGGGGCTCCCGCCCCAGCATTTT
>TRBV28|NA|NA|TRBJ2-7
CASSLQPSSYEQYF
TGTGCCAGCAGTTTACAGCCTTCGAGCTACGAGCAGTACTTC
>TRBV19|NA|NA|TRBJ2-5
CASTQKKGKAVRETQYF
TGTGCCAGTACCCAAAAAAAAGGGAAAGCTGTGAGAGAGACCCAGTACTTC
>TRBV19|NA|TRBD2|TRBJ2-3
CASSSTSGRADTQYF
TGTGCCAGCTCCTCTACTAGCGGGAGGGCAGATACGCAGTATTTT
>TRBV5-1|NA|NA|TRBJ1-4
CASSNGTRNEKLFF
TGCGCCAGCAGCAACGGGACTAGGAATGAAAAACTGTTTTTT
>TRBV6-1|NA|NA|TRBJ2-2
CASSGMGRGTGELFF
TGTGCCAGCAGTGGCATGGGTCGGGGCACCGGGGAGCTGTTTTTT
>TRBV30|NA|TRBD1|TRBJ2-3
CAWSWGQGGTDTQYF
TGTGCCTGGAGTTGGGGACAGGGGGGGACAGATACGCAGTATTTT
>TRBV28|NA|NA|TRBJ1-2
CASGIYGYTF
TGTGCCAGCGGGATCTATGGCTACACCTTC
>TRBV6-1|NA|TRBD1|TRBJ1-1
CASKRDRAYEAFF
TGTGCCAGCAAGAGGGACAGGGCCTATGAAGCTTTCTTT
>TRBV11-2|NA|NA|TRBJ2-1
CASTLNREGYNEQFF
TGTGCCAGCACCCTCAACAGGGAGGGGTACAATGAGCAGTTCTTC
>TRBV14|NA|NA|TRBJ2-7
CASSPGVLGNYEQYF
TGTGCCAGCAGCCCCGGGGTGTTGGGGAACTACGAGCAGTACTTC
>TRBV27|NA|NA|TRBJ1-2
CASSPRPLGYGYTF
TGTGCCAGCAGTCCCCGCCCTTTAGGCTATGGCTACACCTTC
>TRBV19|NA|TRBD2|TRBJ2-7
CASSRGLADEQYF
TGTGCCAGTAGTAGGGGACTAGCAGACGAGCAGTACTTC
>TRBV19|many|TRBD2|TRBJ2-3
CASRTSGSTDTQYF
TGTGCCAGTAGGACTAGCGGGAGCACAGATACGCAGTATTTT
>TRBV10-1|NA|NA|TRBJ1-1
CASSESPVTEAFF
TGCGCCAGCAGTGAGTCGCCGGTTACTGAAGCTTTCTTT
>TRBV9|NA|TRBD1|TRBJ1-4
CASSVDRGAGHEKLFF
TGTGCCAGCAGCGTCGACAGGGGCGCAGGACATGAAAAACTGTTTTTT
>TRBV10-1|once|TRBD1|TRBJ2-1
CASSDTTGGGNEQFF
TGCGCCAGCAGTGATACGACAGGGGGAGGCAATGAGCAGTTCTTC
>TRBV27|NA|TRBD1|TRBJ1-1
CASSLGVTGDSLWVNTEAFF
TGTGCCAGCAGTTTGGGTGTTACGGGGGACAGCCTTTGGGTGAACACTGAAGCTTTCTTT
>TRBV7-2|NA|TRBD2|TRBJ2-5
CASSEMTSGVETQYF
TGTGCCAGCAGCGAAATGACTAGCGGGGTGGAGACCCAGTACTTC
>TRBV19|NA|NA|TRBJ1-1
CASIVGEANTEAFF
TGTGCCAGTATCGTAGGGGAGGCGAACACTGAAGCTTTCTTT
>TRBV9|NA|NA|TRBJ2-2
CASSGARTGELFF
TGTGCCAGCAGCGGGGCCCGCACCGGGGAGCTGTTTTTT
>TRBV19|NA|TRBD2|TRBJ2-7
CASTDSGIHEQYF
TGTGCCAGTACTGATAGCGGGATCCACGAGCAGTACTTC
>TRBV13|few|NA|TRBJ1-1
CASSLGDQGYTEAFF
TGTGCCAGCAGCTTAGGGGACCAGGGTTACACTGAAGCTTTCTTT
>TRBV19|NA|NA|TRBJ1-2
CASSFRATGYGYTF
TGTGCCAGTAGTTTCAGGGCCACAGGCTATGGCTACACCTTC
>TRBV28|few|NA|TRBJ1-5
CASHPGGRRYQPQHF
TGTGCCAGCCACCCCGGGGGGCGGAGGTATCAGCCCCAGCATTTT
>TRBV11-2|NA|NA|TRBJ1-1
CASSLALNTEAFF
TGTGCCAGCAGCTTAGCTCTGAACACTGAAGCTTTCTTT
>TRBV28|NA|TRBD1|TRBJ2-1
CASSLVLTGRHNEQFF
TGTGCCAGCAGCCTAGTCCTGACAGGGAGACACAATGAGCAGTTCTTC
>TRBV9|NA|NA|TRBJ2-2
CASSVWGGELFF
TGTGCCAGCAGCGTTTGGGGCGGGGAGCTGTTTTTT
>TRBV15|NA|NA|TRBJ2-5
CATSRSLGQTFGETQYF
TGTGCCACCAGCAGATCCCTCGGCCAGACTTTCGGGGAGACCCAGTACTTC
>TRBV6-5|once|NA|TRBJ2-6
CASSYSSGANVLTF
TGTGCCAGCAGTTACTCCTCTGGGGCCAACGTCCTGACTTTC
>TRBV7-9|NA|NA|TRBJ2-5
CASSLTAGETQYF
TGTGCCAGCAGCTTGACCGCGGGGGAGACCCAGTACTTC
>TRBV11-2|few|NA|TRBJ2-1
CASSLRPKTYNEQFF
TGTGCCAGCAGCTTACGCCCAAAAACATACAATGAGCAGTTCTTC
>TRBV6-1|once|TRBD1|TRBJ1-5
CASRGQSNINQPQHF
TGTGCCAGCAGGGGACAGTCAAATATCAATCAGCCCCAGCATTTT
>TRBV5-1|NA|TRBD1|TRBJ2-7
CASSLEAGTGAREQYF
TGCGCCAGCAGCTTGGAGGCCGGGACAGGGGCTCGCGAGCAGTACTTC
>TRBV5-1|NA|TRBD2|TRBJ2-6
CASKSLAGGGANVLTF
TGCGCCAGCAAGTCACTAGCGGGAGGTGGGGCCAACGTCCTGACTTTC
>TRBV28|NA|TRBD2|TRBJ2-7
CASGVGTSGIYEQYF
TGTGCCAGCGGTGTCGGGACTAGCGGCATCTACGAGCAGTACTTC
>TRBV15|few|TRBD1|TRBJ2-7
CATRAPGQGTVYEQYF
TGTGCCACCCGAGCACCGGGACAGGGAACCGTATACGAGCAGTACTTC